This T cell receptor (beta chain) was sequenced in a study of blood T cell repertoires in COVID-19. This CDR3 region has 15 residues. Germline V gives CDR1 SGHRS, CDR2 YFSETQ. The V and J ends lost 0 bases and 6 bases, in that order; junction bases with no gene match: 3. The repertoire was sequenced with immunoSEQ multiplex PCR; TCRdb's copy has only in-frame clones and lacks some. This table has 180,000 or so clones, 87% appearing once. J is TRBJ2-1 and V is TRBV5-1, with 10 bases fitting TRBD2. The sequencing sample was made of peripheral blood. This TCR came from a woman aged 50 to 60 with acute or convalescent COVID-19. CDR3 sequence reads: CASSLGLAGRNEQFF. The CDR3 region has the DNA TGCGCCAGCAGCTTGGGACTAGCGGGTCGCAATGAGCAGTTCTTC.